Included here is one T cell receptor (beta chain) sequence, with context. Its specificity is not known. The entry originates in a study of cytomegalovirus exposure and HLA in healthy donors. The overall study: The roughly 130 validation repertoires, a later analysis reported, used the same platform as the roughly 730 repertoires from the first cohort. Study-wide results and caveats: The classifier was said to identify cytomegalovirus status with high specificity and sensitivity. The authors listed 150 or so TCR beta chains as cytomegalovirus-associated. Whilst most TCR sequences proved rare, a subset of public TCRs occurred across many donors.

The CDR3 is 15 amino acids. V was trimmed by 5 bases and J by 6 bases, leaving 19 bases between them. In germline, CDR1 is MGHDK, CDR2 SYGVNS. TCRdb's copy holds only in-frame clones and misses some; the assay was immunoSEQ multiplex PCR. The sample yields tens of thousands of clones, 85% to 90% seen once. This clonotype was obtained from a woman between 18 and 29 years old in good health and CMV-seropositive. The chain has TRBV25-1 and TRBJ1-1; D not certain. Sequencing used PBMCs. CDR3 residues: CASSSPGRYGAEAFF. CDR3 nucleotide sequence: TGTGCCAGCAGTTCCCCAGGACGATACGGGGCTGAAGCTTTCTTT.